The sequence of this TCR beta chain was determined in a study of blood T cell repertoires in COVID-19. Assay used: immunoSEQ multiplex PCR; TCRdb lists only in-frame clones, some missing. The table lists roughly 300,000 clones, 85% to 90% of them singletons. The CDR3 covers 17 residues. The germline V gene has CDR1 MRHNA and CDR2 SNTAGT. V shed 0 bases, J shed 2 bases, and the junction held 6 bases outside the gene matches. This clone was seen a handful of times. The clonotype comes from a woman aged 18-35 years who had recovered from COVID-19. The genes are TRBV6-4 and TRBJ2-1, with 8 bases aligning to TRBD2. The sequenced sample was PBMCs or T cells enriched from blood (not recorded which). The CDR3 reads CASSDSGLAGTYNEQFF. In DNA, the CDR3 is TGTGCCAGCAGTGACTCGGGGCTAGCGGGTACCTACAATGAGCAGTTCTTC.